The TCR beta chain under discussion was sequenced for a study of tissue T cells after allogeneic stem cell transplantation. The method was immunoSEQ multiplex PCR; TCRdb's version includes in-frame clones alone and lacks a portion of them. The table lists 5,500 to 7,500 clones, approximately 34% of them singletons. With 0 bases removed from V and 0 bases from J, the gap between germline ends came to 14 bases. CDR1 is NSHNY and CDR2 is SYGAGN in the germline V gene. The CDR3 covers 17 residues. General study points: Blood and spleen captured only part of the tissue TCR repertoire.

Specified time point: mouse harvest day 14 after allogeneic transplant. Mouse grafts combined 10^7 T-cell-depleted bone marrow cells with 10^6 splenic CD5+ T cells. As regards this clone: Antigen: not known. Germline and genes here are mouse. Read sequence stops 1 residue before the CDR3 end, and the germline J gene provides the missing end.

The chain links TRBV13-1 to TRBJ2-3, with a possible D match to TRBD2 (8 bases). Sequencing was done on a sample of skin. This clonotype was sampled from a female BALB/c mouse given C57BL/6 T cells with graft-versus-host disease after an allogeneic hematopoietic cell transplant. The part of the CDR3 DNA that was read is TGTGCCAGCAGTGATGCAGGGGGGGGGCGCAGTGCAGAAACGCTGTAT. Its translation: CASSDAGGGRSAETLY. The full-length CDR3 reads as CASSDAGGGRSAETLYF.